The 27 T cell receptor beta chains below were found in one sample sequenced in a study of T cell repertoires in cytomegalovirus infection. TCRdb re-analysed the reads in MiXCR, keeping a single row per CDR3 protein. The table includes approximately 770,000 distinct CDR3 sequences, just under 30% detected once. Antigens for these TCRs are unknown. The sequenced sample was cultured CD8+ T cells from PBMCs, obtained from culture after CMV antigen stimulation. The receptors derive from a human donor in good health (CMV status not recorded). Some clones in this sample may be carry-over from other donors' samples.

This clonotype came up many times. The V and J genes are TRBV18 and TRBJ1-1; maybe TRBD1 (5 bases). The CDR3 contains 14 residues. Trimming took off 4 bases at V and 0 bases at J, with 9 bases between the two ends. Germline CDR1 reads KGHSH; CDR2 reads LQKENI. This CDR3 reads CASSHQGMNTEAFF. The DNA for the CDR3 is TGTGCCAGCTCACATCAGGGAATGAACACTGAAGCTTTCTTT.

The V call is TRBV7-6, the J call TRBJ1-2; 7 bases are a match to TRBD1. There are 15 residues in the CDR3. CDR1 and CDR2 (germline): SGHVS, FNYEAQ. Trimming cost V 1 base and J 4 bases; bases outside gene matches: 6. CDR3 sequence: CASSLDQGGIYGYTF. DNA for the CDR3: TGTGCCAGCAGCTTAGACCAGGGGGGTATCTATGGCTACACCTTC.

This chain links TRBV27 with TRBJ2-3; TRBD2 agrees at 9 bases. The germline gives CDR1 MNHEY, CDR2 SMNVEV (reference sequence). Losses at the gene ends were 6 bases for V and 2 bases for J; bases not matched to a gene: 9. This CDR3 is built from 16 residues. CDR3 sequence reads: CASRGIAGAPTDTQYF. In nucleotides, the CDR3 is TGTGCCAGCAGAGGGATAGCGGGGGCCCCCACAGATACGCAGTATTTT.

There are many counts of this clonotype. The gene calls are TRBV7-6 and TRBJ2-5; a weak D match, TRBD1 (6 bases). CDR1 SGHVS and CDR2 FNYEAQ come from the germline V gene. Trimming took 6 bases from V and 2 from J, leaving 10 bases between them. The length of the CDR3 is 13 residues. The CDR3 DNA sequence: TGTGCCAGCAGGGGGGCTTCACAAGAGACCCAGTACTTC. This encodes CASRGASQETQYF.

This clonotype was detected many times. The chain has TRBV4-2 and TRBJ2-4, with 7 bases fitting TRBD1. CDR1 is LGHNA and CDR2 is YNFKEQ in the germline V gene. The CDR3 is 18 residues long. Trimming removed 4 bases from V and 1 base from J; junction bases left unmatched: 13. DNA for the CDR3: TGTGCCAGCAGCCGAGGACGACAGGGACGTGACGCCAAAAACATTCAGTACTTC. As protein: CASSRGRQGRDAKNIQYF.

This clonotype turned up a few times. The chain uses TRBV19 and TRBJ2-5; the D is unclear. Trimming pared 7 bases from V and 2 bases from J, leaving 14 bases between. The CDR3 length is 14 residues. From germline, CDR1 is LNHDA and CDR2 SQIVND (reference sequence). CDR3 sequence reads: CASMAPGLQETQYF. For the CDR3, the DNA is TGTGCCAGTATGGCCCCGGGCCTACAAGAGACCCAGTACTTC. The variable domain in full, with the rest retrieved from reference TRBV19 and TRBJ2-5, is DGGITQSPKYLFRKEGQNVTLSCEQNLNHDAMYWYRQDPGQGLRLIYYSQIVNDFQKGDIAEGYSVSREKKESFPLTVTSAQKNPTAFYLCASMAPGLQETQYFGPGTRLLVL.

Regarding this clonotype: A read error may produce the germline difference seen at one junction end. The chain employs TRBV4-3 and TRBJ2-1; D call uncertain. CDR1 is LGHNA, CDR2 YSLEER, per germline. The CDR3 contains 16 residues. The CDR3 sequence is CASSPLAGSSYNEQLF. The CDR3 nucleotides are TGCGCCAGCAGCCCGTTAGCTGGAAGCTCCTACAATGAGCAGTTATTC.

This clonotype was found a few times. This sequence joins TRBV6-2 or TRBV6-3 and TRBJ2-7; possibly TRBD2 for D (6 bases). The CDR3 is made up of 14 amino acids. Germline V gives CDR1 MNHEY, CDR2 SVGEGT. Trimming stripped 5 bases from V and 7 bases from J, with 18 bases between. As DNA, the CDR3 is TGTGCCAGCAGTCCAGGGACTTCACGGGGGGAGCAGTACGTC. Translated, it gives CASSPGTSRGEQYV.

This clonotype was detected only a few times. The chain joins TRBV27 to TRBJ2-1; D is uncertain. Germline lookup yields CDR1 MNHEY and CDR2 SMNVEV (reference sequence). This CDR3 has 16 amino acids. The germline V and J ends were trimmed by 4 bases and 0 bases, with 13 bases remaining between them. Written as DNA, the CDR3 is TGTGCCAGCAGTTCATGGGCCCGCAGCTCCTACAATGAGCAGTTCTTC. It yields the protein CASSSWARSSYNEQFF.

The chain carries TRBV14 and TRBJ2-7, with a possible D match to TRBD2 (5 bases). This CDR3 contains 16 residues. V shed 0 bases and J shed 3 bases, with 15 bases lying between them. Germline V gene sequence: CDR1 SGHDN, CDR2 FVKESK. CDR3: CASSQDLGETHYEQYF. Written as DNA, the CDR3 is TGTGCCAGCAGCCAAGATCTCGGGGAGACCCACTACGAGCAGTACTTC. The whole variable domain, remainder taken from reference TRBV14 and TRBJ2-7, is EAGVTQFPSHSVIEKGQTVTLRCDPISGHDNLYWYRRVMGKEIKFLLHFVKESKQDESGMPNNRFLAERTGGTYSTLKVQPAELEDSGVYFCASSQDLGETHYEQYFGPGTRLTVT.

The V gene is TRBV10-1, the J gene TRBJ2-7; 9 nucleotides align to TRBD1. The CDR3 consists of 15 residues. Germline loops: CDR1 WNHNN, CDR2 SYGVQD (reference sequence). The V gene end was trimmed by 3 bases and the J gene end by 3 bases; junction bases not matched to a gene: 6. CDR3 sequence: CASSDRGQGNYEQYF. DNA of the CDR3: TGCGCCAGCAGTGATCGGGGACAGGGTAACTACGAGCAGTACTTC.

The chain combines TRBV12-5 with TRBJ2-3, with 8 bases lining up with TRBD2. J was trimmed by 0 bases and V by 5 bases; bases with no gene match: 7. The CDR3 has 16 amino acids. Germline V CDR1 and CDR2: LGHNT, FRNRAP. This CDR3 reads CASGALSGGSTDTQYF. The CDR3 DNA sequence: TGTGCTAGTGGTGCACTGTCGGGGGGGAGCACAGATACGCAGTATTTT. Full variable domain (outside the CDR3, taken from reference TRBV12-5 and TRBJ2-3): DARVTQTPRHKVTEMGQEVTMRCQPILGHNTVFWYRQTMMQGLELLAYFRNRAPLDDSGMPKDRFSAEMPDATLATLKIQPSEPRDSAVYFCASGALSGGSTDTQYFGPGTRLTVL.

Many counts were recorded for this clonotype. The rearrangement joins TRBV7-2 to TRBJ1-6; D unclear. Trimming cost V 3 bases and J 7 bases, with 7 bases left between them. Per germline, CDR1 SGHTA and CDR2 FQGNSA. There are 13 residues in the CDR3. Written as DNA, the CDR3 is TGTGCCAGCAGCTTGGCCGGGAATTCACCCCTCCACTTT. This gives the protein CASSLAGNSPLHF.

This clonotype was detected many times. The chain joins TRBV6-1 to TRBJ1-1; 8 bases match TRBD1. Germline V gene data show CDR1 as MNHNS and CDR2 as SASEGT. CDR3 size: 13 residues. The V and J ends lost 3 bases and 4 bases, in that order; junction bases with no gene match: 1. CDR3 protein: CASSDTGGTEAFF. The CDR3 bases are TGTGCCAGCAGTGACACAGGGGGCACTGAAGCTTTCTTT.

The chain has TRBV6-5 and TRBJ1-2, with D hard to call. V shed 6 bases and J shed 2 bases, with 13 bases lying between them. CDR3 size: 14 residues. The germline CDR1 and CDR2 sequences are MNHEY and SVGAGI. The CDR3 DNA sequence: TGTGCCAGCAGCCCCGGATACGCAAACTATGGCTACACCTTC. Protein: CASSPGYANYGYTF.

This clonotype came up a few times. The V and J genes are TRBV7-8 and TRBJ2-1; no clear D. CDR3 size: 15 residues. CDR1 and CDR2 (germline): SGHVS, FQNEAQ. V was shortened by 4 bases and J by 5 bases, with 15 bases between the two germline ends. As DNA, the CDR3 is TGTGCCAGCAGCTCGGACCCGCCAGACCACAATGAGCAGTTCTTC. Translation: CASSSDPPDHNEQFF.

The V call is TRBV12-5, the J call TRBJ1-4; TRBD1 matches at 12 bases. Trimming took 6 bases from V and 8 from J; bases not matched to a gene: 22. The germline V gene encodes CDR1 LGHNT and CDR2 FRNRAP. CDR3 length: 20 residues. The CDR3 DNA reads TGTGCTAGTGGGACACGAAGCCTCGGGACAGGGGGCTCGGCTTCCGAAAAACTGTTTTTT. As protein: CASGTRSLGTGGSASEKLFF.

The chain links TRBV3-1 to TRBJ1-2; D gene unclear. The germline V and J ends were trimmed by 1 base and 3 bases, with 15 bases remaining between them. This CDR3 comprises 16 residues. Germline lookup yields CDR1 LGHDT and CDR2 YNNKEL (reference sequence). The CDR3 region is CASSQGVQQKDYGYTF. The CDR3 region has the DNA TGTGCCAGCAGCCAAGGGGTACAGCAAAAGGACTATGGCTACACCTTC.

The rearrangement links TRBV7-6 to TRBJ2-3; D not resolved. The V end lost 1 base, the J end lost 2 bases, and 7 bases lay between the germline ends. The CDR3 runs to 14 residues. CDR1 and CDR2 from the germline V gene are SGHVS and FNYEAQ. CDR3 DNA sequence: TGTGCCAGCAGCTTAGAGAGGAACACAGATACGCAGTATTTT. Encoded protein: CASSLERNTDTQYF.

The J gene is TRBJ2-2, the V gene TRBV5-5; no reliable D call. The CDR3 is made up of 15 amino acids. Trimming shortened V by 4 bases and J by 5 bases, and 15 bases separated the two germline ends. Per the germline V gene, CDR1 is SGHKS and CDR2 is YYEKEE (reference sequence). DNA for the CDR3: TGTGCCAGCAGCGCTTGGAACAGTGTGACCGGGGAGCTGTTTTTT. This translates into CASSAWNSVTGELFF.

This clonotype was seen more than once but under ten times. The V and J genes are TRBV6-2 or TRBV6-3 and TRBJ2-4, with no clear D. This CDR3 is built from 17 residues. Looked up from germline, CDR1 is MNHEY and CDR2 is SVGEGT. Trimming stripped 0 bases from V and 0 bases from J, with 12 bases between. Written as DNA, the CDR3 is TGTGCCAGCAGTTACTCGGGTTCAGTCTTAGCCAAAAACATTCAGTACTTC. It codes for CASSYSGSVLAKNIQYF.

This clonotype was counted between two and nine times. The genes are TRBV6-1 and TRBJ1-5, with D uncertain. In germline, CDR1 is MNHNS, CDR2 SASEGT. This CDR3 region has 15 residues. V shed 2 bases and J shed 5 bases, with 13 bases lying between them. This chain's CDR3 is CASSEMHSPDQPQHF. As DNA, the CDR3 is TGTGCCAGCAGTGAAATGCACAGTCCAGATCAGCCCCAGCATTTT.

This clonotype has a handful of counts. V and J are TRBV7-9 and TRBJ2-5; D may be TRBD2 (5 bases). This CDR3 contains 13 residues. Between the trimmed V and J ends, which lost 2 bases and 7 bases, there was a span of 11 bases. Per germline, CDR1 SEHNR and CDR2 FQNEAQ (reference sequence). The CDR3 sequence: CASSLKGRGTQYF. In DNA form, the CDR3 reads TGTGCCAGCAGCTTAAAGGGTCGGGGGACCCAGTACTTC.

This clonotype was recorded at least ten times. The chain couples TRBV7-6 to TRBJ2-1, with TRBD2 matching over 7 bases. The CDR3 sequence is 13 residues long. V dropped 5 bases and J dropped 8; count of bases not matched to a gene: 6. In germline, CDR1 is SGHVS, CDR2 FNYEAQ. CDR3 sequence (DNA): TGTGCCAGCAGCCCCGCGGGGGAGGATGAGCAGTTCTTC. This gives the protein CASSPAGEDEQFF.

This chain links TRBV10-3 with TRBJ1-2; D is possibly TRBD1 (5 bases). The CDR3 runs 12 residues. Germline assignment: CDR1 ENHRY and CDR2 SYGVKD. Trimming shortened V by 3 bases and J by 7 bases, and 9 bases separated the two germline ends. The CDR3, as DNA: TGTGCCATCAGTGACCTAGGGGCTGGCTACACCTTC. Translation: CAISDLGAGYTF.

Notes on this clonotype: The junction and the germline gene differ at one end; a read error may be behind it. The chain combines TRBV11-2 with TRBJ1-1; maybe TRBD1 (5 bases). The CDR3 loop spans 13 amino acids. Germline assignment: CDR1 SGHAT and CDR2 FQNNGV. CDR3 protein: CASILTGATEAFF. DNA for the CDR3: TGTGCCAGCATCTTAACAGGCGCCACTGAAGCTTTCTTT.

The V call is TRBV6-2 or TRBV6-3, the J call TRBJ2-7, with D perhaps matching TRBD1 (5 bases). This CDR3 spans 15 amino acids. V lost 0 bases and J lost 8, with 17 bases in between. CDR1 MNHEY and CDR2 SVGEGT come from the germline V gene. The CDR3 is CASSYSPGAGLKQYV. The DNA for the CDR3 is TGTGCCAGCAGTTACTCGCCCGGCGCAGGGCTGAAGCAGTACGTC.